The 16 T cell receptor beta chains below come from one sample, sequenced in a study of identical twins. Via MiXCR, TCRdb re-called the 5' RACE reads, giving one row per CDR3 protein. The data contain approximately 220,000 distinct CDR3 sequences, approximately 7.8% of them singletons. These same records also appear under a second study, on yellow fever vaccine responses in identical twins.

The source material was CD8+ T cells sorted from blood. Every receptor here comes from a woman between 18 and 30 years old in good health.

This clonotype was recorded at least ten times. The J gene is TRBJ2-5, the V gene TRBV12-3 or TRBV12-4, with D tentatively TRBD1 (5 bases). This CDR3 has 15 residues. Trimming removed 4 bases from V and 1 base from J, with 13 bases in between. This chain's CDR3 is CASSYPRQGQETQYF. The CDR3 DNA is TGTGCCAGCAGTTACCCCCGGCAGGGCCAAGAGACCCAGTACTTC.

This clonotype was picked up many times. V usage is TRBV29-1 and J usage is TRBJ2-1, with 8 positions matching TRBD2. V gave up 1 base and J gave up 6 bases; unmatched junction bases: 14. This CDR3 is 17 amino acids long. Germline values: CDR1 SQVTM, CDR2 ANQGSEA. The CDR3 DNA sequence: TGCAGCGTTGAAGGGGGCCCTGAGCGGGAGAAGGTCAATGAGCAGTTCTTC. Translating gives CSVEGGPEREKVNEQFF.

This clonotype was detected a few times. The gene calls are TRBV7-9 and TRBJ2-7; D might be TRBD1 (5 bases). Trimming stripped 2 bases from V and 0 bases from J, with 11 bases between. Germline V CDR1 and CDR2: SEHNR, FQNEAQ (reference sequence). The CDR3 loop spans 15 amino acids. CDR3 in amino acids: CASSLTDSPSYEQYV. In DNA form, the CDR3 reads TGTGCCAGCAGCTTAACAGACAGCCCCTCCTACGAGCAGTACGTC.

This clonotype was observed many times. The chain carries TRBV11-2 and TRBJ2-1, with 9 bases that match TRBD1. Germline CDR1 and CDR2: SGHAT and FQNNGV. The CDR3 is 13 amino acids. V lost 3 bases to trimming and J lost 9 bases; unmatched junction nucleotides: 3. The chain's CDR3 is CASSLTGGSEQFF. In DNA form, the CDR3 reads TGTGCCAGCAGCTTGACAGGGGGTAGTGAGCAGTTCTTC.

Ten or more counts support this clonotype. The chain links TRBV15 to TRBJ1-6; perhaps TRBD1 as D (6 bases). CDR3 length equals 13 residues. V gave up 6 bases and J gave up 7 bases, with 10 bases separating them. Per the germline V gene, CDR1 is LNHNV and CDR2 is YYDKDF (reference sequence). The CDR3 DNA sequence: TGTGCCACCAGGGACAGTCGCAATTCACCCCTCCACTTT. This encodes CATRDSRNSPLHF.

A few counts support this clonotype. This chain uses TRBV2 with TRBJ1-3; no clear D gene. The V gene's germline CDR1 is SNHLY and CDR2 FYNNEI. The CDR3 totals 17 residues. The V end lost 4 bases, the J end lost 0 bases, and 16 bases lay between the germline ends. The CDR3 region has the DNA TGTGCCAGCAGTGCGACGCCCGGAGTTTACTCTGGAAACACCATATATTTT. It encodes CASSATPGVYSGNTIYF. The full variable domain, with the rest looked up from reference TRBV2 and TRBJ1-3, is EPEVTQTPSHQVTQMGQEVILRCVPISNHLYFYWYRQILGQKVEFLVSFYNNEISEKSEIFDDQFSVERPDGSNFTLKIRSTKLEDSAMYFCASSATPGVYSGNTIYFGEGSWLTVV.

The table lists this clonotype with a few counts. The chain couples TRBV11-1 to TRBJ2-4; TRBD1 is a possible D gene (5 bases). This CDR3 comprises 19 residues. Germline V gene sequence: CDR1 SGHAT, CDR2 FQDESV (reference sequence). V lost 4 bases, J lost 1 base, and 23 bases lay in between. The CDR3: CASSSPRPTDHPAKNIQYF. The CDR3 region has the DNA TGTGCCAGCAGCTCCCCTCGGCCGACAGATCACCCGGCCAAAAACATTCAGTACTTC.

This clonotype was counted at least ten times. The CDR3 region has the DNA TGTGCCAGCAGCCAACAACTCCCGGGGACCATTCGTTTTCAGGATACCGGGGAGCTGTTTTTT. Encoded protein: CASSQQLPGTIRFQDTGELFF. This chain uses TRBV3-1 with TRBJ2-2, with D perhaps given as TRBD1 or TRBD2 (5 bases each). Germline values: CDR1 LGHDT, CDR2 YNNKEL (reference sequence). The germline V and J ends were trimmed by 2 bases and 5 bases, with 30 bases remaining between them. This CDR3 region has 21 residues. The whole variable domain, filled in from reference TRBV3-1 and TRBJ2-2, reads DTAVSQTPKYLVTQMGNDKSIKCEQNLGHDTMYWYKQDSKKFLKIMFSYNNKELIINETVPNRFSPKSPDKAHLNLHINSLELGDSAVYFCASSQQLPGTIRFQDTGELFFGEGSRLTVL.

The chain uses TRBV15 and TRBJ1-2; 11 bases fit TRBD1. Germline V gene lookup returns CDR1 LNHNV and CDR2 YYDKDF (reference sequence). The CDR3 runs 15 residues. V was pared by 5 bases and J by 6 bases, with 8 bases of the junction left unmatched. The CDR3 loop reads CATSRPDRGRDGYTF. DNA for the CDR3: TGTGCCACCAGCCGTCCGGACAGGGGGCGAGATGGCTACACCTTC.

This clonotype came up a few times. V is TRBV5-1 and J is TRBJ2-7; D uncertain. The length of the CDR3 is 15 residues. The ends were cut back, 1 base at V and 3 bases at J, with 14 bases in the middle. CDR1 SGHRS and CDR2 YFSETQ come from the germline V gene. In nucleotides, the CDR3 is TGCGCCAGCAGCTTGTACAGCGAAATTAACTACGAGCAGTACTTC. Its protein is CASSLYSEINYEQYF.

This clonotype has at least ten counts. The chain employs TRBV20-1 and TRBJ1-1; TRBD1 might be the D (5 bases). The CDR3 extends over 13 amino acids. Germline V CDR1 and CDR2: DFQATT, SNEGSKA (reference sequence). The V and J ends lost 1 base and 6 bases respectively, with 12 bases between them. The DNA for the CDR3 is TGCAGTGCTAGAGTGGGGGTGACGGCTGAAGCTTTCTTT. Its translation: CSARVGVTAEAFF.

J is TRBJ1-1 and V is TRBV5-4, with TRBD1 as a possible D gene (5 bases). The CDR3 totals 12 residues. The germline V gene has CDR1 SGHNT and CDR2 YYREEE (reference sequence). V lost 5 bases, J lost 6 bases, and 11 bases lay in between. In nucleotides, the CDR3 is TGTGCCAGCAGGGGGCCTAAAGCTGAAGCTTTCTTT. It specifies CASRGPKAEAFF. The entire variable domain, with the rest obtained from reference TRBV5-4 and TRBJ1-1, is as follows: ETGVTQSPTHLIKTRGQQVTLRCSSQSGHNTVSWYQQALGQGPQFIFQYYREEENGRGNFPPRFSGLQFPNYSSELNVNALELDDSALYLCASRGPKAEAFFGQGTRLTVV.

This clonotype was counted between two and nine times. J is TRBJ2-7 and V is TRBV7-6, with D tentatively TRBD1 (5 bases). Germline assignment: CDR1 SGHVS and CDR2 FNYEAQ. V lost 2 bases and J 7 bases, leaving 9 bases between the germline ends. CDR3 length equals 12 residues. CDR3 residues: CASSLQGWEQYF. For the CDR3, the DNA is TGTGCCAGCAGCTTACAGGGTTGGGAGCAGTACTTC.

The chain has TRBV4-2 and TRBJ1-1; possible D gene TRBD1, 6 bases. V lost 0 bases, J lost 4 bases, and 15 bases lay in between. The CDR3 has 16 amino acids. Per the germline V gene, CDR1 is LGHNA and CDR2 is YNFKEQ. CDR3 nucleotides: TGTGCCAGCAGCCAAGAGGCGGGGGCTCAGGGCACTGAAGCTTTCTTT. This gives the protein CASSQEAGAQGTEAFF.

In its sample, this clonotype was seen many times. CDR3 in DNA: TGCAGCGTTTGGATGGAACCCTACGAGCAGTACTTC. As protein: CSVWMEPYEQYF. This chain joins TRBV29-1 and TRBJ2-7, with no clear D. The CDR3 runs 12 residues. CDR1 and CDR2 (germline): SQVTM, ANQGSEA. V was pared by 5 bases and J by 2 bases, with 10 bases between.

This clonotype was seen repeatedly, ten times or more. This rearrangement joins TRBV12-3 or TRBV12-4 to TRBJ1-2, with 7 bases that match TRBD1. CDR3 length: 15 amino acids. The trim removed 3 bases at V and 4 bases at J, leaving 8 bases unmatched. CDR3 protein: CASSLGQRDRYGYTF. CDR3 nucleotide sequence: TGTGCCAGCAGTTTGGGACAGAGGGACCGCTATGGCTACACCTTC.